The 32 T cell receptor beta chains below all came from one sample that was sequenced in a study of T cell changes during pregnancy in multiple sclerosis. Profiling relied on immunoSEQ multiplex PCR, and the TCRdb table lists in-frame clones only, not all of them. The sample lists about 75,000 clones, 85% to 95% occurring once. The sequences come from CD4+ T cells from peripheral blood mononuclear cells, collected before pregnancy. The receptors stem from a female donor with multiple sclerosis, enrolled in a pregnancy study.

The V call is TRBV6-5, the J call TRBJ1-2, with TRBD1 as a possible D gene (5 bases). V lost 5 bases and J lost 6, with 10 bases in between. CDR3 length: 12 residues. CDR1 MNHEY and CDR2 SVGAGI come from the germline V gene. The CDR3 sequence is CASSNTGDGYTF. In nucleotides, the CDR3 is TGTGCCAGCAGTAATACGGGGGATGGCTACACCTTC.

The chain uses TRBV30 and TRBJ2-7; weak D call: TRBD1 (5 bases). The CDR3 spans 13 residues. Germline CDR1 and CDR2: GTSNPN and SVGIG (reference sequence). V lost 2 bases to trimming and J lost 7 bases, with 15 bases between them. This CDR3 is CAWSWGFGKEQYF. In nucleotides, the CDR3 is TGTGCCTGGAGTTGGGGCTTTGGGAAGGAGCAGTACTTC.

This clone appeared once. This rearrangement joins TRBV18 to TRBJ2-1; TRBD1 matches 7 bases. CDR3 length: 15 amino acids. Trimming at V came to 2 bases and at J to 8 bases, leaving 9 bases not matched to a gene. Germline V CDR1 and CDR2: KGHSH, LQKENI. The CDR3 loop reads CASSPSKGAKDEQFF. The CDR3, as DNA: TGTGCCAGCTCACCAAGTAAGGGGGCTAAGGATGAGCAGTTCTTC. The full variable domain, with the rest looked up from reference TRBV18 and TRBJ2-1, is NAGVMQNPRHLVRRRGQEARLRCSPMKGHSHVYWYRQLPEEGLKFMVYLQKENIIDESGMPKERFSAEFPKEGPSILRIQQVVRGDSAAYFCASSPSKGAKDEQFFGPGTRLTVL.

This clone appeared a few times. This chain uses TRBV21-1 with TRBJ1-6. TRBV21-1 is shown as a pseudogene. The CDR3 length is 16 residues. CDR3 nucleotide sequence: TGTGCCAGCAGCAAATCCGCGGGACGCTTTAATTCACCCCTCCACTTT. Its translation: CASSKSAGRFNSPLHF.

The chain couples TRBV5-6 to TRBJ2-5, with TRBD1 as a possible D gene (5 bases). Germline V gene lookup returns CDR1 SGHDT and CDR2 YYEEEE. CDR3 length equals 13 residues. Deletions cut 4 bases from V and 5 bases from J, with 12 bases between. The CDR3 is CASSAGQIETQYF. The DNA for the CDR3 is TGTGCCAGCAGCGCAGGACAAATCGAGACCCAGTACTTC. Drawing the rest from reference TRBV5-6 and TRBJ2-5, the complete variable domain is DAGVTQSPTHLIKTRGQQVTLRCSPKSGHDTVSWYQQALGQGPQFIFQYYEEEERQRGNFPDRFSGHQFPNYSSELNVNALLLGDSALYLCASSAGQIETQYFGPGTRLLVL.

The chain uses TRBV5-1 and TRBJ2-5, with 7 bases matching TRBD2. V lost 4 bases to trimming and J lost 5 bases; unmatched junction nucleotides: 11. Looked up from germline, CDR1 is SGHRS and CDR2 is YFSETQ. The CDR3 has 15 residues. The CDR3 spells CASSGGRGVGETQYF. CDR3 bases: TGCGCCAGCAGCGGCGGACGGGGGGTCGGGGAGACCCAGTACTTC.

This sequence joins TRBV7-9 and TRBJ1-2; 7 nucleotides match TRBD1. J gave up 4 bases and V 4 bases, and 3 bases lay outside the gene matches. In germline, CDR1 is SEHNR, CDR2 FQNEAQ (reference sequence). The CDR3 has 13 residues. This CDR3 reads CASSSRDSYGYTF. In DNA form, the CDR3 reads TGTGCCAGCAGCTCCCGGGACAGCTATGGCTACACCTTC.

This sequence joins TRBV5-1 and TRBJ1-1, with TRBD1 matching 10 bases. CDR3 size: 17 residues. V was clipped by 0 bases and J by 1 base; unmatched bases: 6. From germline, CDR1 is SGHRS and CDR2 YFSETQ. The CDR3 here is CASSLVGTGERNTEAFF. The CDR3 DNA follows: TGCGCCAGCAGCTTGGTAGGGACAGGGGAAAGGAACACTGAAGCTTTCTTT.

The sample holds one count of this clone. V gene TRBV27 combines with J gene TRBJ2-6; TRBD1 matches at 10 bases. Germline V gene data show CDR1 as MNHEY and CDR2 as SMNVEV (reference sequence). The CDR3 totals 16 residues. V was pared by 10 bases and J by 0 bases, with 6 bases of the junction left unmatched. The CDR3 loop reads CATKGQGSSGANVLTF. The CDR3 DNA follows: TGTGCCACCAAGGGACAGGGGAGCTCTGGGGCCAACGTCCTGACTTTC.

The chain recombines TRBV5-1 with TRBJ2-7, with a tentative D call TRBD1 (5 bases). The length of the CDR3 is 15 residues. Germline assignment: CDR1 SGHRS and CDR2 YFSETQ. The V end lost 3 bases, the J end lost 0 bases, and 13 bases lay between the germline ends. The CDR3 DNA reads TGCGCCAGCAGCTCGCCCGACAGTTCCTCCTACGAGCAGTACTTC. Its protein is CASSSPDSSSYEQYF. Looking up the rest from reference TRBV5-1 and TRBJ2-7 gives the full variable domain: KAGVTQTPRYLIKTRGQQVTLSCSPISGHRSVSWYQQTPGQGLQFLFEYFSETQRNKGNFPGRFSGRQFSNSRSEMNVSTLELGDSALYLCASSSPDSSSYEQYFGPGTRLTVT.

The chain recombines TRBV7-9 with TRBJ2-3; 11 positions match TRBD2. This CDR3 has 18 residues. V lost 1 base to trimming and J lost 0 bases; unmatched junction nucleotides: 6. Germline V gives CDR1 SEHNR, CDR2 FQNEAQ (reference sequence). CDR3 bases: TGTGCCAGCAGCTTAGTTAAGGGACTAGCGGTTAGCACAGATACGCAGTATTTT. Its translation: CASSLVKGLAVSTDTQYF.

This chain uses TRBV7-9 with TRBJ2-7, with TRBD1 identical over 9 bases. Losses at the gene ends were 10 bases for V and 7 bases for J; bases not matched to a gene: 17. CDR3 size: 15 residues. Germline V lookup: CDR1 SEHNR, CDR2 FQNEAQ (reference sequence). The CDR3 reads CATPSQDRGPAEQYF. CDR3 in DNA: TGTGCCACCCCCTCCCAGGACAGGGGCCCGGCGGAGCAGTACTTC.

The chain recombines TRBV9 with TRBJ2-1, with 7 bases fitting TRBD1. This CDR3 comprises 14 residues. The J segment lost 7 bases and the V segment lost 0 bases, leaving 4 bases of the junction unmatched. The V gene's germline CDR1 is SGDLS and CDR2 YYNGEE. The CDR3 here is CASSVGQGTNEQFF. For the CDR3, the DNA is TGTGCCAGCAGCGTAGGACAGGGTACGAATGAGCAGTTCTTC. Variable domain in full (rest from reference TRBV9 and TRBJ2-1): DSGVTQTPKHLITATGQRVTLRCSPRSGDLSVYWYQQSLDQGLQFLIQYYNGEERAKGNILERFSAQQFPDLHSELNLSSLELGDSALYFCASSVGQGTNEQFFGPGTRLTVL.

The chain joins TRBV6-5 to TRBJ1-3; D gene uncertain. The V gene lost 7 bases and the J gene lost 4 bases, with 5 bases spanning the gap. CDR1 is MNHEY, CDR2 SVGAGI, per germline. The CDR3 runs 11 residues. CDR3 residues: CASTFGNTIYF. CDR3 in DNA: TGTGCCAGCACTTTCGGAAACACCATATATTTT.

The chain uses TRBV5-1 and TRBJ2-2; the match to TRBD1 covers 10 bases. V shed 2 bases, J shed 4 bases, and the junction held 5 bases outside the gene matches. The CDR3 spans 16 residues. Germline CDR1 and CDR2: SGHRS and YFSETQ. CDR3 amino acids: CASSLVRDRGTGELFF. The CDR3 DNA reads TGCGCCAGCAGCTTAGTCCGGGACAGGGGCACCGGGGAGCTGTTTTTT.

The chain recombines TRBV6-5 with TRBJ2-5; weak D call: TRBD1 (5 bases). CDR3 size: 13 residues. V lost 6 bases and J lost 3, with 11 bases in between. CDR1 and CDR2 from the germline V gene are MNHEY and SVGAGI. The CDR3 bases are TGTGCCAGCAGCCTCGGACACAAAGAGACCCAGTACTTC. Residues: CASSLGHKETQYF.

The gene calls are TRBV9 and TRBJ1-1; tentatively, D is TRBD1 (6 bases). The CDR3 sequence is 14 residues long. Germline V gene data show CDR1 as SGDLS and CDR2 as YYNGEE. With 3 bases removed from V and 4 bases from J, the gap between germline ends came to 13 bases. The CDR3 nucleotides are TGTGCCAGCAGCGCCAACAGGGATTCCACTGAAGCTTTCTTT. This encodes CASSANRDSTEAFF.

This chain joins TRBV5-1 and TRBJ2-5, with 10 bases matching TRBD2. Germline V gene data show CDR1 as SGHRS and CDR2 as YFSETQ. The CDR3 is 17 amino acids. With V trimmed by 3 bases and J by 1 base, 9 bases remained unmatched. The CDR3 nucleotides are TGCGCCAGCAGCTCTGGGGGGCTAGCGGGGGTCCAAGAGACCCAGTACTTC. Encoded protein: CASSSGGLAGVQETQYF.

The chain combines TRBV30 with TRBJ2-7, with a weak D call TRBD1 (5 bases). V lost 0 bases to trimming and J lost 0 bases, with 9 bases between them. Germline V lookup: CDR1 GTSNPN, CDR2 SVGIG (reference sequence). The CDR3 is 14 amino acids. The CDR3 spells CAWSVHRSSYEQYF. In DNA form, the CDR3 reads TGTGCCTGGAGTGTACACAGGAGCTCCTACGAGCAGTACTTC.

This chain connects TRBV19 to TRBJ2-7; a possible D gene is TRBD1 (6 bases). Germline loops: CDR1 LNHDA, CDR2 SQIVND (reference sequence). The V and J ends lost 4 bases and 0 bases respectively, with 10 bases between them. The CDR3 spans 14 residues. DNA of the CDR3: TGTGCCAGTAGTAAGACAGGCACCTCCTACGAGCAGTACTTC. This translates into CASSKTGTSYEQYF.

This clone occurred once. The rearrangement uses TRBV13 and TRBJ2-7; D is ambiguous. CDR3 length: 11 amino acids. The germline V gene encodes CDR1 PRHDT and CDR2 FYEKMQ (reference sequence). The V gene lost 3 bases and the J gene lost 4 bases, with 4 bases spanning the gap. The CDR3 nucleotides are TGTGCCAGCAGCTTCAGATACGAGCAGTACTTC. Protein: CASSFRYEQYF.

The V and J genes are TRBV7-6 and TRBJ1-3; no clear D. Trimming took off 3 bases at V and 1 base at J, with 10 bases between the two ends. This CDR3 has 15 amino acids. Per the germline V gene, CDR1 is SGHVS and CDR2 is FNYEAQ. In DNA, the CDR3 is TGTGCCAGCAGCTTCGACTATTCTTCTGGAAACACCATATATTTT. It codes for CASSFDYSSGNTIYF.

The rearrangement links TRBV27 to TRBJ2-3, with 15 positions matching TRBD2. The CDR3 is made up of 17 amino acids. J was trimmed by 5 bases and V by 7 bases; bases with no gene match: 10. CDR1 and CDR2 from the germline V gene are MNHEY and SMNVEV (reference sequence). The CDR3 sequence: CASIQDRTSGREDTQYF. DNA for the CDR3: TGTGCCAGCATCCAGGACCGGACTAGCGGGAGGGAAGATACGCAGTATTTT.

The DNA for the CDR3 is TGTGCCAGCAGTTATCTCCTCAGGAACAATGAGCAGTTCTTC. Translated, it gives CASSYLLRNNEQFF. This chain links TRBV28 with TRBJ2-1; D unresolved. The CDR3 totals 14 residues. Trimming pared 4 bases from V and 5 bases from J, leaving 12 bases between. In germline, CDR1 is MDHEN, CDR2 SYDVKM.

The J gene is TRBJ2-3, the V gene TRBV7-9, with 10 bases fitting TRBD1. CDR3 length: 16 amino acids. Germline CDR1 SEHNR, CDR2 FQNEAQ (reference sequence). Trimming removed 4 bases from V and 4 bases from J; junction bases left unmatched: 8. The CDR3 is CASSSRQGARADTQYF. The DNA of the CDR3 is TGTGCCAGCAGCTCCCGACAGGGGGCGCGAGCAGATACGCAGTATTTT.

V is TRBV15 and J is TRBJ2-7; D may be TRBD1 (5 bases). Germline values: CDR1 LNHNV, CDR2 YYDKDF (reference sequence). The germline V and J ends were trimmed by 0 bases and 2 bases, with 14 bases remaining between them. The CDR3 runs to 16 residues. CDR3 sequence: CATSRDRAGSPYEQYF. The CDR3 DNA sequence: TGTGCCACCAGCAGAGATAGGGCAGGGTCGCCCTACGAGCAGTACTTC.

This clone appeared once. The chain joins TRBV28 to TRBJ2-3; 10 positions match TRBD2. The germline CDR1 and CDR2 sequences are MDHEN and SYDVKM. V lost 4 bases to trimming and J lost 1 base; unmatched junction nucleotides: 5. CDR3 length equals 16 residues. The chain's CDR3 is CASSSSGRVRTDTQYF. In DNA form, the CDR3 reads TGTGCCAGCAGTTCCAGCGGGAGGGTCCGCACAGATACGCAGTATTTT.

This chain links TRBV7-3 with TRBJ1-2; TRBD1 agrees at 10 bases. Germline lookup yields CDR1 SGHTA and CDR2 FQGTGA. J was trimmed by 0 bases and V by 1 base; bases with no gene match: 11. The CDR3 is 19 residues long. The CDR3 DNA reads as TGTGCCAGCAGCTTAAGCCCGTTAGGGGACAGGGGACCTAACTATGGCTACACCTTC. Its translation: CASSLSPLGDRGPNYGYTF.

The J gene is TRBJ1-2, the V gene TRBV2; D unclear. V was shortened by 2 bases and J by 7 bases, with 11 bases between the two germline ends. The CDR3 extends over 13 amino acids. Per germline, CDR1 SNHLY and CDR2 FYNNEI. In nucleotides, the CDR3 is TGTGCCAGCAGTGAAATGGGAGTTCTTGGCTACACCTTC. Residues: CASSEMGVLGYTF. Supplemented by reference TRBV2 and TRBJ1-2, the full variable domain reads EPEVTQTPSHQVTQMGQEVILRCVPISNHLYFYWYRQILGQKVEFLVSFYNNEISEKSEIFDDQFSVERPDGSNFTLKIRSTKLEDSAMYFCASSEMGVLGYTFGSGTRLTVV.

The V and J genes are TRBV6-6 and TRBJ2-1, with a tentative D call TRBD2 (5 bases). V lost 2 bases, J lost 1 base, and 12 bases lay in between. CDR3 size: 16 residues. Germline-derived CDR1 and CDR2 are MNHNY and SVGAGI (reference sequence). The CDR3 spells CASSYGRGGSYNEQFF. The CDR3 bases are TGTGCCAGCAGTTACGGCCGGGGTGGGTCCTACAATGAGCAGTTCTTC.

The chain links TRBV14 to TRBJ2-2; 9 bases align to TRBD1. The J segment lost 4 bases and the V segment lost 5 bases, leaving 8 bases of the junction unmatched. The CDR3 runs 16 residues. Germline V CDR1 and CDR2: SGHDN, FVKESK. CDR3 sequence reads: CASSSITGGRTGELFF. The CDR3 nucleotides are TGTGCCAGCAGCTCTATAACAGGGGGCCGCACCGGGGAGCTGTTTTTT.

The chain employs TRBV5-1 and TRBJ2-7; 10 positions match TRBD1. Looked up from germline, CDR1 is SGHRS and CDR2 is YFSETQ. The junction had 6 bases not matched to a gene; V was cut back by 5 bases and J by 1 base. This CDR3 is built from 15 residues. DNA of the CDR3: TGCGCCAGCAGTTCCCTGGACAGGGGGTCCTACGAGCAGTACTTC. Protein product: CASSSLDRGSYEQYF. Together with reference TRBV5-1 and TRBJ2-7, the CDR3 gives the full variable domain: KAGVTQTPRYLIKTRGQQVTLSCSPISGHRSVSWYQQTPGQGLQFLFEYFSETQRNKGNFPGRFSGRQFSNSRSEMNVSTLELGDSALYLCASSSLDRGSYEQYFGPGTRLTVT.